Presented here are 29 T cell receptor beta chains from one specimen sequenced in a study of control samples from healthy donors and cancer patients. Measured with immunoSEQ multiplex PCR; TCRdb has only the in-frame clones, and not every one. The sample has about 130,000 clones, roughly 91% seen once. The sequencing sample was made of PBMCs. The receptors stem from a man over 45 with head and neck cancer.

The rearrangement joins TRBV5-1 to TRBJ1-4; D is undetermined. Germline assignment: CDR1 SGHRS and CDR2 YFSETQ. V gave up 4 bases and J gave up 0 bases, with 10 bases separating them. The length of the CDR3 is 15 residues. This chain's CDR3 is CASSPPGSTNEKLFF. CDR3 DNA: TGCGCCAGCAGCCCCCCCGGATCAACTAATGAAAAACTGTTTTTT.

The rearrangement links TRBV6-5 to TRBJ1-5; no clear D. The CDR3 loop spans 15 amino acids. Deletions cut 0 bases from V and 3 bases from J, with 9 bases between. The germline CDR1 and CDR2 sequences are MNHEY and SVGAGI. The CDR3 here is CASSYSFTDNQPQHF. The DNA of the CDR3 is TGTGCCAGCAGTTACTCGTTCACAGACAATCAGCCCCAGCATTTT.

V gene TRBV11-2 combines with J gene TRBJ2-3, with 12 nucleotides matching TRBD2. J gave up 3 bases and V 2 bases, and 3 bases lay outside the gene matches. This CDR3 comprises 16 residues. The germline CDR1 and CDR2 sequences are SGHAT and FQNNGV. The CDR3 coding sequence is TGTGCCAGCAGCTTACTAGCGGGGGGGAGGACAGATACGCAGTATTTT. Its translation is CASSLLAGGRTDTQYF.

The chain uses TRBV29-1 and TRBJ1-2; the match to TRBD1 covers 12 bases. Germline CDR1 SQVTM, CDR2 ANQGSEA. The CDR3 length is 17 residues. V shed 0 bases and J 5 bases; nucleotides not matched to a gene: 10. CDR3 amino acids: CSVEDPGTGGLGYGYTF. DNA for the CDR3: TGCAGCGTTGAAGACCCCGGGACAGGGGGCCTTGGGTATGGCTACACCTTC.

This clone occurred once. The rearrangement uses TRBV2 and TRBJ1-2, with D maybe TRBD1 (5 bases). CDR1 and CDR2 (germline): SNHLY, FYNNEI. The length of the CDR3 is 15 residues. Trimming took off 0 bases at V and 2 bases at J, with 10 bases between the two ends. The CDR3 loop reads CASSEAWGRNYGYTF. CDR3 bases: TGTGCCAGCAGTGAAGCCTGGGGCAGGAACTATGGCTACACCTTC. The variable domain in full, completed from reference TRBV2 and TRBJ1-2, reads EPEVTQTPSHQVTQMGQEVILRCVPISNHLYFYWYRQILGQKVEFLVSFYNNEISEKSEIFDDQFSVERPDGSNFTLKIRSTKLEDSAMYFCASSEAWGRNYGYTFGSGTRLTVV.

The CDR3 here is CAWSPGLAGAYEQYF. The CDR3 DNA reads TGTGCCTGGAGTCCAGGACTAGCCGGAGCCTACGAGCAGTACTTC. The chain uses TRBV30 and TRBJ2-7; 8 nucleotides match TRBD2. The V segment lost 2 bases and the J segment 2 bases; nucleotides outside the gene matches: 8. Germline V lookup: CDR1 GTSNPN, CDR2 SVGIG (reference sequence). The CDR3 has 15 amino acids.

The chain joins TRBV18 to TRBJ2-7; 9 bases align to TRBD2. Germline-derived CDR1 and CDR2 are KGHSH and LQKENI. V dropped 5 bases and J dropped 11; count of bases not matched to a gene: 10. CDR3 length: 13 amino acids. CDR3 amino acids: CASSVERGVSKYF. The DNA for the CDR3 is TGTGCCAGCTCAGTGGAGCGGGGGGTTTCGAAGTACTTC.

This chain joins TRBV27 and TRBJ2-3, with D possibly being TRBD1 (6 bases). Trimming pared 5 bases from V and 9 bases from J, leaving 15 bases between. Germline V gene lookup returns CDR1 MNHEY and CDR2 SMNVEV (reference sequence). The CDR3 extends over 13 amino acids. CDR3 sequence reads: CASSPSQGLTQYF. The CDR3 nucleotides are TGTGCCAGCAGTCCCAGCCAGGGGCTAACGCAGTATTTT.

The genes are TRBV10-3 and TRBJ1-2; tentative D call: TRBD1 (6 bases). The germline CDR1 and CDR2 sequences are ENHRY and SYGVKD. V was trimmed by 2 bases and J by 8 bases, leaving 9 bases between them. This CDR3 spans 12 amino acids. The CDR3, as DNA: TGTGCCATCAGTGAGAGGGGGTACGGCTACACCTTC. As protein: CAISERGYGYTF.

The chain uses TRBV18 and TRBJ1-5; a possible D gene is TRBD1 (6 bases). Trimming shortened V by 6 bases and J by 3 bases, and 12 bases separated the two germline ends. The V gene's germline CDR1 is KGHSH and CDR2 LQKENI. This CDR3 comprises 14 residues. The CDR3 DNA is TGTGCCAGCTCGCCGGGACAACACAATCAGCCCCAGCATTTT. This gives the protein CASSPGQHNQPQHF. Full variable domain (outside the CDR3, taken from reference TRBV18 and TRBJ1-5): NAGVMQNPRHLVRRRGQEARLRCSPMKGHSHVYWYRQLPEEGLKFMVYLQKENIIDESGMPKERFSAEFPKEGPSILRIQQVVRGDSAAYFCASSPGQHNQPQHFGDGTRLSIL.

This chain joins TRBV4-1 and TRBJ2-1; 13 positions match TRBD2. After removal of 1 base from V and 6 bases from J, the junction contained 6 bases not matched to a gene. The germline V gene has CDR1 MGHRA and CDR2 YSYEKL. The CDR3 sequence is 17 residues long. The CDR3 loop reads CASSQVLTSGGGNEQFF. CDR3 bases: TGCGCCAGCAGCCAAGTTTTAACTAGCGGGGGGGGCAATGAGCAGTTCTTC.

This chain joins TRBV9 and TRBJ2-1; no definite D call. V lost 5 bases and J lost 6, with 15 bases in between. Germline-derived CDR1 and CDR2 are SGDLS and YYNGEE. The CDR3 consists of 14 residues. CDR3 loop: CASSSTATVNEQFF. The CDR3 DNA is TGTGCCAGCAGTAGCACGGCTACAGTCAATGAGCAGTTCTTC.

A single count supports this clone. The V gene is TRBV5-5, the J gene TRBJ2-5; perhaps TRBD2 as D (7 bases). The CDR3 runs 15 residues. Per germline, CDR1 SGHKS and CDR2 YYEKEE (reference sequence). With 3 bases removed from V and 4 bases from J, the gap between germline ends came to 16 bases. The chain's CDR3 is CASSSRLRGGETQYF. The CDR3 region has the DNA TGTGCCAGCAGCTCCAGATTAAGGGGGGGAGAGACCCAGTACTTC.

This chain connects TRBV27 to TRBJ1-4, with D unresolved. CDR1 and CDR2 from the germline V gene are MNHEY and SMNVEV (reference sequence). The CDR3 covers 12 residues. Trimming removed 7 bases from V and 5 bases from J, with 8 bases in between. This chain's CDR3 is CASTAPNEKLFF. For the CDR3, the DNA is TGTGCCAGCACCGCCCCGAATGAAAAACTGTTTTTT.

This rearrangement joins TRBV13 to TRBJ2-7, with D possibly being TRBD1 or TRBD2 (5 bases each). The CDR3 consists of 15 residues. From germline, CDR1 is PRHDT and CDR2 FYEKMQ (reference sequence). The ends were cut back, 6 bases at V and 6 bases at J, with 21 bases in the middle. CDR3 nucleotide sequence: TGTGCCAGCAGAGGGACGGAGAGAGCAGGGATCGAGCAGTACTTC. Translation: CASRGTERAGIEQYF.

The chain links TRBV5-1 to TRBJ2-2; 8 nucleotides agree with TRBD2. This CDR3 region has 14 residues. In germline, CDR1 is SGHRS, CDR2 YFSETQ. The junction had 2 bases not matched to a gene; V was cut back by 0 bases and J by 7 bases. The CDR3 nucleotides read TGCGCCAGCAGCTTGGAACTAGCGGACGGGGAGCTGTTTTTT. It specifies CASSLELADGELFF.

This rearrangement joins TRBV6-4 to TRBJ1-3; D is possibly TRBD1 (5 bases). CDR1 is MRHNA, CDR2 SNTAGT, per germline. The CDR3 loop spans 13 amino acids. DNA of the CDR3: TGTGCACTCGACGGGGGTTCTGGAAACACCATATATTTT. As protein: CALDGGSGNTIYF.

V is TRBV19 and J is TRBJ2-5; possibly TRBD1 for D (6 bases). Germline V gives CDR1 LNHDA, CDR2 SQIVND (reference sequence). There are 13 residues in the CDR3. The V gene lost 10 bases and the J gene lost 1 base, with 13 bases spanning the gap. The CDR3 sequence: CATTETGQETQYF. DNA for the CDR3: TGTGCCACCACCGAGACAGGCCAAGAGACCCAGTACTTC.

The J gene is TRBJ2-7, the V gene TRBV7-8; 9 nucleotides align to TRBD1. Trimming removed 5 bases from V and 2 bases from J; junction bases left unmatched: 4. The CDR3 consists of 14 residues. Germline loops: CDR1 SGHVS, CDR2 FQNEAQ. CDR3 sequence reads: CASSRQGGTYEQYF. The DNA for the CDR3 is TGTGCCAGCAGCCGACAGGGGGGGACCTACGAGCAGTACTTC.

The V call is TRBV6-5, the J call TRBJ2-5, with 10 bases fitting TRBD1. With V trimmed by 6 bases and J by 4 bases, 5 bases remained unmatched. Germline CDR1 and CDR2: MNHEY and SVGAGI. This CDR3 is built from 14 residues. The DNA for the CDR3 is TGTGCCAGCAGACTCGGACAGGGGGTAGAGACCCAGTACTTC. It is translated as CASRLGQGVETQYF.

A word on this clone: Other DNA sequences of this sample code for an identical CDR3. The V and J genes are TRBV9 and TRBJ2-1; D ambiguous. The CDR3 runs to 13 residues. Trimming took 0 bases from V and 0 from J, leaving 1 base between them. Germline CDR1 is SGDLS and CDR2 is YYNGEE. In DNA form, the CDR3 reads TGTGCCAGCAGCGTAGGCTCCTACAATGAGCAGTTCTTC. This codes for CASSVGSYNEQFF. The full variable domain, with the rest looked up from reference TRBV9 and TRBJ2-1, is DSGVTQTPKHLITATGQRVTLRCSPRSGDLSVYWYQQSLDQGLQFLIQYYNGEERAKGNILERFSAQQFPDLHSELNLSSLELGDSALYFCASSVGSYNEQFFGPGTRLTVL.

The sample holds one count of this clone. The gene calls are TRBV5-1 and TRBJ2-3; no definite D call. With 0 bases removed from V and 2 bases from J, the gap between germline ends came to 7 bases. The CDR3 consists of 14 residues. Germline CDR1 reads SGHRS; CDR2 reads YFSETQ. CDR3 protein: CASSLATPTDTQYF. CDR3 DNA: TGCGCCAGCAGCTTGGCCACCCCCACAGATACGCAGTATTTT.

This clone is a singleton in its sample. This chain connects TRBV7-2 to TRBJ1-3; a weak D match, TRBD1 (6 bases). V lost 5 bases and J 4 bases, leaving 15 bases between the germline ends. CDR1 and CDR2 (germline): SGHTA, FQGNSA. The CDR3 is 15 amino acids. CDR3 region: CASSRDRSGGNTIYF. For the CDR3, the DNA is TGTGCCAGCAGCCGCGACAGGTCTGGAGGAAACACCATATATTTT.

The rearrangement joins TRBV11-2 to TRBJ1-6; a weak D match, TRBD1 (5 bases). The V end was cut by 2 bases, the J end by 10 bases, with 15 bases between. Germline CDR1 SGHAT, CDR2 FQNNGV. This CDR3 contains 15 residues. The CDR3, as DNA: TGTGCCAGCAGCTTACAGGGAAATAGAGGATCACCCCTCCACTTT. This encodes CASSLQGNRGSPLHF.

The chain combines TRBV7-8 with TRBJ1-3; D unclear. V was pared by 6 bases and J by 1 base, with 1 base between. Germline V lookup: CDR1 SGHVS, CDR2 FQNEAQ. The CDR3 contains 11 residues. CDR3 loop: CASRSGNTIYF. CDR3 nucleotides: TGTGCCAGCAGGTCTGGAAACACCATATATTTT.

V is TRBV7-9 and J is TRBJ2-7, with 8 bases matching TRBD1. Looked up from germline, CDR1 is SEHNR and CDR2 is FQNEAQ (reference sequence). V lost 5 bases to trimming and J lost 1 base; unmatched junction nucleotides: 4. This CDR3 has 14 amino acids. The CDR3 is CASSPGQESYEQYF. The CDR3 nucleotides read TGTGCCAGCAGCCCGGGACAGGAGTCCTACGAGCAGTACTTC.

The gene calls are TRBV7-9 and TRBJ1-3, with D perhaps TRBD1 (6 bases). The CDR3 covers 16 residues. The V end was cut by 6 bases, the J end by 0 bases, with 15 bases between. The germline CDR1 and CDR2 sequences are SEHNR and FQNEAQ (reference sequence). The CDR3 here is CASSWVGGGSGNTIYF. CDR3 bases: TGTGCCAGCAGTTGGGTTGGGGGCGGCTCTGGAAACACCATATATTTT. Drawing the rest from reference TRBV7-9 and TRBJ1-3, the complete variable domain is DTGVSQNPRHKITKRGQNVTFRCDPISEHNRLYWYRQTLGQGPEFLTYFQNEAQLEKSRLLSDRFSAERPKGSFSTLEIQRTEQGDSAMYLCASSWVGGGSGNTIYFGEGSWLTVV.

CDR3: CASSQLTFSYNEQFF. CDR3 coding DNA: TGTGCCAGCAGCCAATTAACCTTCTCCTACAATGAGCAGTTCTTC. The chain recombines TRBV3-1 (or the pseudogene TRBV3-2) with TRBJ2-1; no definite D call. This CDR3 has 15 amino acids. V dropped 2 bases and J dropped 0 bases, with 8 bases sitting between them. Looked up from germline, CDR1 is LGHDT and CDR2 is YNNKEL (reference sequence).

V is TRBV6-6 and J is TRBJ2-5, with 7 bases aligning to TRBD1. The CDR3 is 14 residues long. The germline CDR1 and CDR2 sequences are MNHNY and SVGAGI (reference sequence). The trim removed 8 bases at V and 2 bases at J, leaving 8 bases unmatched. In DNA, the CDR3 is TGTGCCAGCTCGCCTAGGGACAGACAAGAGACCCAGTACTTC. The encoded protein is CASSPRDRQETQYF.